Each of the 23 T cell receptor beta chains below was sequenced from the same sample in a study of T cell changes during pregnancy in multiple sclerosis. Sequencing used immunoSEQ multiplex PCR; TCRdb keeps in-frame clones, though not all of them. The sample consists of roughly 89,000 clones, roughly 93% of them appearing once. Sequences were derived from peripheral blood, sampled in the third trimester of pregnancy. The receptors derive from a female donor with multiple sclerosis, enrolled in a pregnancy study.

The chain couples TRBV29-1 to TRBJ2-7; 8 nucleotides line up with TRBD2. The ends lost 4 bases at V and 2 bases at J; junction bases unmatched: 16. The germline CDR1 and CDR2 sequences are SQVTM and ANQGSEA. The CDR3 loop spans 17 amino acids. The CDR3 protein is CSVAFRRPGLEAYEQYF. The CDR3 nucleotides read TGCAGCGTTGCTTTCCGGAGGCCGGGACTAGAGGCCTACGAGCAGTACTTC.

A single count supports this clone. The chain has TRBV7-9 and TRBJ1-2, with D perhaps matching TRBD1 (6 bases). The CDR3 contains 13 residues. Germline V gives CDR1 SEHNR, CDR2 FQNEAQ (reference sequence). Between the trimmed V and J ends, which lost 4 bases and 5 bases, there was a span of 11 bases. The chain's CDR3 is CASSSQGTYGYTF. CDR3 sequence (DNA): TGTGCCAGCAGCTCCCAGGGGACATATGGCTACACCTTC.

The rearrangement joins TRBV6-1 to TRBJ1-4; D is possibly TRBD1 (6 bases). V dropped 7 bases and J dropped 15 bases, with 24 bases sitting between them. The CDR3 runs 14 residues. The germline CDR1 and CDR2 sequences are MNHNS and SASEGT. The CDR3 DNA sequence: TGTGCCAGCATAGAGGACAGCTTAATAAAGGGGGTGTTTTTT. It codes for CASIEDSLIKGVFF.

The V gene is TRBV2, the J gene TRBJ2-1, with a possible D match to TRBD2 (6 bases). The V end lost 5 bases, the J end lost 0 bases, and 14 bases lay between the germline ends. Germline V gene data show CDR1 as SNHLY and CDR2 as FYNNEI. CDR3 length: 16 residues. The DNA of the CDR3 is TGTGCCAGCAGTCTCCTAGGAGGGAGCTCCTACAATGAGCAGTTCTTC. Translated: CASSLLGGSSYNEQFF.

This clone was detected only once. The rearrangement uses TRBV11-2 and TRBJ2-7; D is uncertain. Per the germline V gene, CDR1 is SGHAT and CDR2 is FQNNGV. V lost 0 bases and J lost 6, with 9 bases in between. The CDR3 sequence is 13 residues long. The CDR3 nucleotides read TGTGCCAGCAGCTTAGAGGGCCCTGGCGAGCAGTACTTC. Translation: CASSLEGPGEQYF.

This chain uses TRBV4-1 with TRBJ1-5; 7 bases are a match to TRBD1. The V gene end was trimmed by 8 bases and the J gene end by 6 bases; junction bases not matched to a gene: 13. Germline CDR1 MGHRA, CDR2 YSYEKL. This CDR3 has 15 residues. In DNA form, the CDR3 reads TGCGCCAGCCCACAGGGGAAATTGGGAATTCAGCCCCAGCATTTT. The encoded protein is CASPQGKLGIQPQHF.

V and J are TRBV14 and TRBJ2-5; 9 nucleotides match TRBD1. The V gene's germline CDR1 is SGHDN and CDR2 FVKESK. CDR3 length: 16 amino acids. V shed 7 bases and J 4 bases; nucleotides not matched to a gene: 13. The CDR3 nucleotides are TGTGCCAGCACCGAGTTACGGGACAGGGATCCAGAGACCCAGTACTTC. The encoded protein is CASTELRDRDPETQYF.

V gene TRBV7-9 combines with J gene TRBJ2-5; the D gene is possibly TRBD1 (6 bases). This CDR3 has 15 residues. V was clipped by 5 bases and J by 4 bases, with 17 bases between them. Germline loops: CDR1 SEHNR, CDR2 FQNEAQ (reference sequence). The CDR3 region has the DNA TGTGCCAGCAGCCCAACACAGGGATTCGGAGAGACCCAGTACTTC. Amino acid sequence: CASSPTQGFGETQYF.

The chain joins TRBV6-5 to TRBJ1-4; no firm D call. Germline V lookup: CDR1 MNHEY, CDR2 SVGAGI. The CDR3 consists of 13 residues. The V and J ends lost 7 bases and 4 bases respectively, with 10 bases between them. The CDR3 reads CASKASGNEKLFF. The CDR3 bases are TGTGCCAGCAAGGCTAGCGGTAATGAAAAACTGTTTTTT.

The chain is built from TRBV19 and TRBJ1-1; the match to TRBD1 covers 8 bases. With 4 bases clipped from V and 3 bases from J, the junction kept 1 base outside the gene matches. CDR1 is LNHDA, CDR2 SQIVND, per germline (reference sequence). The CDR3 runs to 13 residues. Written as DNA, the CDR3 is TGTGCCAGTAGTACACAGGGGGACACTGAAGCTTTCTTT. Translation: CASSTQGDTEAFF. The full variable domain, rest sourced from reference TRBV19 and TRBJ1-1, is DGGITQSPKYLFRKEGQNVTLSCEQNLNHDAMYWYRQDPGQGLRLIYYSQIVNDFQKGDIAEGYSVSREKKESFPLTVTSAQKNPTAFYLCASSTQGDTEAFFGQGTRLTVV.

V usage is TRBV28 and J usage is TRBJ2-2, with TRBD1 as a possible D gene (5 bases). Germline assignment: CDR1 MDHEN and CDR2 SYDVKM. Trimming took 2 bases from V and 2 from J, leaving 12 bases between them. This CDR3 has 16 amino acids. The CDR3 region has the DNA TGTGCCAGCAGTTTAAAGGGGCCGACTAACACCGGGGAGCTGTTTTTT. Amino acid sequence: CASSLKGPTNTGELFF.

This clone was observed a handful of times. The chain combines TRBV18 with TRBJ2-1, with D possibly matching TRBD2 (6 bases). Germline V gives CDR1 KGHSH, CDR2 LQKENI. This CDR3 contains 16 residues. The V and J ends lost 4 bases and 7 bases respectively, with 20 bases between them. CDR3 in amino acids: CASSRVVGGSWNEQFF. CDR3 nucleotide sequence: TGTGCCAGCTCACGTGTGGTAGGAGGGTCTTGGAATGAGCAGTTCTTC. The full variable domain, its missing parts supplied by reference TRBV18 and TRBJ2-1, is NAGVMQNPRHLVRRRGQEARLRCSPMKGHSHVYWYRQLPEEGLKFMVYLQKENIIDESGMPKERFSAEFPKEGPSILRIQQVVRGDSAAYFCASSRVVGGSWNEQFFGPGTRLTVL.

This rearrangement joins TRBV28 to TRBJ1-1; 8 bases match TRBD1. The CDR3 has 12 residues. The V segment lost 5 bases and the J segment 8 bases; nucleotides outside the gene matches: 4. Germline CDR1 is MDHEN and CDR2 is SYDVKM. CDR3 nucleotides: TGTGCCAGCAGTGTCGGACAGGGCGAAGCTTTCTTT. It codes for CASSVGQGEAFF. The full variable domain, in which reference TRBV28 and TRBJ1-1 provide the parts outside the CDR3, is DVKVTQSSRYLVKRTGEKVFLECVQDMDHENMFWYRQDPGLGLRLIYFSYDVKMKEKGDIPEGYSVSREKKERFSLILESASTNQTSMYLCASSVGQGEAFFGQGTRLTVV.

The chain carries TRBV2 and TRBJ2-2; TRBD1 agrees at 11 bases. Trimming at V came to 1 base and at J to 7 bases, leaving 5 bases not matched to a gene. The CDR3 consists of 16 residues. Germline assignment: CDR1 SNHLY and CDR2 FYNNEI. The CDR3 protein is CASSEGGQGDHGELFF. The CDR3 DNA reads as TGTGCCAGCAGTGAAGGGGGACAGGGGGATCACGGGGAGCTGTTTTTT.

This rearrangement joins TRBV19 to TRBJ2-5; 8 positions match TRBD2. Losses at the gene ends were 4 bases for V and 5 bases for J; bases not matched to a gene: 15. This CDR3 spans 17 amino acids. CDR1 is LNHDA, CDR2 SQIVND, per germline (reference sequence). CDR3 bases: TGTGCCAGTAGTACTAGCGGGCCCAACTATGCCTTTGAGACCCAGTACTTC. Translation gives CASSTSGPNYAFETQYF.

The chain is built from TRBV29-1 and TRBJ2-7, with D perhaps matching TRBD1 (6 bases). The CDR3 covers 13 residues. The ends were cut back, 3 bases at V and 2 bases at J, with 11 bases in the middle. Per the germline V gene, CDR1 is SQVTM and CDR2 is ANQGSEA. CDR3 DNA sequence: TGCAGCGTTGAGAGTGGACAGCCCTACGAGCAGTACTTC. Residues: CSVESGQPYEQYF.

The J gene is TRBJ1-1, the V gene TRBV6-6; D not resolved. Germline V CDR1 and CDR2: MNHNY, SVGAGI (reference sequence). Trimming removed 0 bases from V and 6 bases from J, with 5 bases in between. CDR3 length: 12 amino acids. DNA of the CDR3: TGTGCCAGCAGTTACTCAGCCTCTGAAGCTTTCTTT. Amino acids: CASSYSASEAFF.

The chain joins TRBV5-8 to TRBJ2-1; a possible D gene is TRBD2 (6 bases). The V and J ends lost 0 bases and 1 base respectively, with 14 bases between them. The germline V gene has CDR1 SGHTS and CDR2 YDEGEE. CDR3 length: 17 amino acids. The CDR3 loop reads CASSLVAGLGSYNEQFF. The CDR3 nucleotides are TGTGCCAGCAGCTTGGTTGCGGGACTCGGATCCTACAATGAGCAGTTCTTC.

This clone was observed a single time. CDR3 in amino acids: CATSRGGQGSSGANVLTF. In nucleotides, the CDR3 is TGTGCCACCAGCAGAGGTGGACAGGGAAGCTCTGGGGCCAACGTCCTGACTTTC. The V gene is TRBV15, the J gene TRBJ2-6; 8 positions agree with TRBD1. With 1 base clipped from V and 0 bases from J, the junction kept 5 bases outside the gene matches. The CDR3 spans 18 residues. Germline V gene sequence: CDR1 LNHNV, CDR2 YYDKDF (reference sequence).

This sequence joins TRBV28 and TRBJ2-7; a possible D gene is TRBD1 (6 bases). The germline V and J ends were trimmed by 4 bases and 3 bases, with 10 bases remaining between them. The CDR3 covers 13 residues. CDR1 and CDR2 (germline): MDHEN, SYDVKM. CDR3 region: CASSSGTHYEQYF. The CDR3 nucleotides read TGTGCCAGCAGTTCCGGGACACACTACGAGCAGTACTTC.

This chain uses TRBV15 with TRBJ1-2, with 12 bases aligning to TRBD1. Trimming took 5 bases from V and 3 from J; bases not matched to a gene: 16. CDR1 and CDR2 (germline): LNHNV, YYDKDF (reference sequence). The CDR3 consists of 19 residues. DNA for the CDR3: TGTGCCACCAGCGCCACTTACCGGGACAGGGGGCGCCTTGACTATGGCTACACCTTC. This gives the protein CATSATYRDRGRLDYGYTF.

Turning to this clone: This same CDR3 is encoded by further DNA sequences in the sample. V is TRBV19 and J is TRBJ1-2; D is perhaps TRBD1 (6 bases). The germline V gene encodes CDR1 LNHDA and CDR2 SQIVND (reference sequence). This CDR3 contains 13 residues. The germline V and J ends were trimmed by 3 bases and 2 bases, with 7 bases remaining between them. The CDR3 here is CASSIQGNYGYTF. The DNA for the CDR3 is TGTGCCAGTAGTATCCAGGGGAACTATGGCTACACCTTC.

Written as DNA, the CDR3 is TGTGCCAGTTGGGGACAGGGGGTTTTTAACTATGGCTACACCTTC. It encodes CASWGQGVFNYGYTF. The chain has TRBV6-1 and TRBJ1-2; 11 bases are shared with TRBD1. The CDR3 is 15 residues long. V lost 9 bases to trimming and J lost 1 base; unmatched junction nucleotides: 7. Per germline, CDR1 MNHNS and CDR2 SASEGT.